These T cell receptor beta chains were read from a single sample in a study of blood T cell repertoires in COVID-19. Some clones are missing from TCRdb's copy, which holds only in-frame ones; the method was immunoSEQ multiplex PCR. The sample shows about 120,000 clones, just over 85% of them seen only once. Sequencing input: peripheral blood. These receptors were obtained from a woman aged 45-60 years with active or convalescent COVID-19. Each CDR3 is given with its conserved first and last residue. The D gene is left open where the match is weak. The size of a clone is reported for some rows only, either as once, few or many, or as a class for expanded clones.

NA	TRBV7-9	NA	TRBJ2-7	CASSPEVSYEQYF	TGTGCCAGCAGCCCCGAGGTATCCTACGAGCAGTACTTC
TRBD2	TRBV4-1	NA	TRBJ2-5	CASSQDETSGRAGSVETQYF	TGCGCCAGCAGCCAAGATGAGACTAGCGGGAGGGCCGGAAGTGTGGAGACCCAGTACTTC
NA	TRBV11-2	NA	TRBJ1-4	CASSLGGRGNEKLFF	TGTGCCAGCAGCTTAGGAGGCAGGGGTAACGAAAAACTGTTTTTT
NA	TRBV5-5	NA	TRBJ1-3	CASSITGSVAGNTIYF	TGTGCCAGCAGCATAACAGGGTCGGTGGCTGGAAACACCATATATTTT
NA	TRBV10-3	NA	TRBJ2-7	CAISEVWWGTGTSYEQYF	TGTGCCATCAGTGAGGTGTGGTGGGGCACGGGGACTTCCTACGAGCAGTACTTC
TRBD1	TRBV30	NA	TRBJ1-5	CAWSPGQGNQPQHF	TGTGCCTGGAGCCCGGGACAGGGGAACCAGCCCCAGCATTTT
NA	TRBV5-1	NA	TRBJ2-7	CASSPVDSSSYEQYF	TGCGCCAGCAGCCCGGTTGACAGTTCCTCCTACGAGCAGTACTTC
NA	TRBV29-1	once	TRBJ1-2	CRVVGEGGAGGYTF	TGCAGGGTTGTGGGGGAGGGTGGGGCGGGTGGCTACACCTTC
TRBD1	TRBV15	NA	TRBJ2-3	CATSAMGQSTDTQYF	TGTGCCACCAGTGCGATGGGACAGTCCACAGATACGCAGTATTTT
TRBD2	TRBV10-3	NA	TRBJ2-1	CAISESSGSLTVDEQFF	TGTGCCATCAGTGAGTCTAGCGGGAGTTTGACTGTGGATGAGCAGTTCTTC